This T cell receptor beta chain was captured in a study of blood T cell repertoires in COVID-19. Turning to the study itself: COVID-19 samples, acute and convalescent, were from the United States, Italy and Spain.

Sequencing was performed with immunoSEQ multiplex PCR; in TCRdb, only in-frame clones are kept and a portion is missing. The repertoire holds approximately 100,000 clones, with 85% as singletons. The source of this sequence is a woman aged 65 to 85 with active or convalescent COVID-19. The sample was peripheral blood.

The CDR3 bases are TGCGCCAGCAGCTTGGCCGTGAATACGGTACATGAGCAGTTCTTC. Translated, it gives CASSLAVNTVHEQFF. The chain has TRBV5-1 and TRBJ2-1; no clear D gene. Trimming cost V 0 bases and J 8 bases, with 15 bases left between them. This CDR3 has 15 amino acids. Germline V CDR1 and CDR2: SGHRS, YFSETQ.